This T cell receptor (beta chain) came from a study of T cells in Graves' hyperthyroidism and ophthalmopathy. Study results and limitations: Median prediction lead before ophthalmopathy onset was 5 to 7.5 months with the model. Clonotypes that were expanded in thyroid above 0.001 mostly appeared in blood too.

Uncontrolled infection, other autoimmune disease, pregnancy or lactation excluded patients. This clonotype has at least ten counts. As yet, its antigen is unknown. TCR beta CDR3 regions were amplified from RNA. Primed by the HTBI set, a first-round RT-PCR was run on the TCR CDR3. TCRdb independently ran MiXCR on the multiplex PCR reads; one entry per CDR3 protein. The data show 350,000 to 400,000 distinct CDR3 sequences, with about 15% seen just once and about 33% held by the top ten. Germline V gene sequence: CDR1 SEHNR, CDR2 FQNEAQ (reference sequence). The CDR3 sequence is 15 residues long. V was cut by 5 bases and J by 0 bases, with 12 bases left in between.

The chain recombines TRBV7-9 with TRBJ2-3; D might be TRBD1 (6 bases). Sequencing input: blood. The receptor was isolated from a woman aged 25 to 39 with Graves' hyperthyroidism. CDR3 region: CASSLGTTSTDTQYF. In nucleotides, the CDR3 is TGTGCCAGCAGCCTCGGGACAACTAGCACAGATACGCAGTATTTT.